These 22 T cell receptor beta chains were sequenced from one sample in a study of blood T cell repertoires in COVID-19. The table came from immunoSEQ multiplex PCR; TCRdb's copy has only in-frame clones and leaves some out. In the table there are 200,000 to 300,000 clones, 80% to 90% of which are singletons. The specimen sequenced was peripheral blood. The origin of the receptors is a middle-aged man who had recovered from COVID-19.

CDR3 bases: TGTGCCACCGCTCGACAGGGCGCTAATTCACCCCTCCACTTT. This translates into CATARQGANSPLHF. The chain couples TRBV24-1 to TRBJ1-6; 7 bases fit TRBD1. The germline CDR1 and CDR2 sequences are KGHDR and SFDVKD. The length of the CDR3 is 14 residues. V shed 9 bases, J shed 6 bases, and the junction held 7 bases outside the gene matches.

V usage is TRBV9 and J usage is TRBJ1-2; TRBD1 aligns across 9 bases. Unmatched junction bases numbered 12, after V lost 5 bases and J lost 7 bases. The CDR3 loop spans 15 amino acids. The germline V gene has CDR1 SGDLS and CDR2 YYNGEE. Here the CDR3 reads CASRDRGQGVGGYTF. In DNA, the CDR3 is TGTGCCAGCAGGGACCGGGGACAGGGCGTGGGTGGCTACACCTTC.

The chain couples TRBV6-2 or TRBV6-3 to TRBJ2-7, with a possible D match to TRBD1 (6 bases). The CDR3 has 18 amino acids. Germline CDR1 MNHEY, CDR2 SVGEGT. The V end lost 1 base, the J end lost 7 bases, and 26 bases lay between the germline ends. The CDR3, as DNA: TGTGCCAGCAGTTACTTCGCCTTTTCCGGGACCGCCAGGGGTGAGCAGTACTTC. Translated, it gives CASSYFAFSGTARGEQYF.

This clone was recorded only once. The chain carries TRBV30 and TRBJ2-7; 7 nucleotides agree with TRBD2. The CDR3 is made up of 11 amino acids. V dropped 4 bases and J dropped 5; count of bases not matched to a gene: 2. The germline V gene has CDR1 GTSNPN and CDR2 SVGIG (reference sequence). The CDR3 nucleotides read TGTGCCTGGACTCGGGGGGACGAGCAGTACTTC. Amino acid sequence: CAWTRGDEQYF.

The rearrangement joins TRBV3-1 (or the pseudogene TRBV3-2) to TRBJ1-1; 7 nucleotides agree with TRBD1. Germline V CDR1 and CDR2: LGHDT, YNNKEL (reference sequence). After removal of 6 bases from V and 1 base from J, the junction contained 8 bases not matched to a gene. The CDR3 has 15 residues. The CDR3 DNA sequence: TGTGCCAGCAGTCAGGGGGGTCGAGGGAACACTGAAGCTTTCTTT. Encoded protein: CASSQGGRGNTEAFF.

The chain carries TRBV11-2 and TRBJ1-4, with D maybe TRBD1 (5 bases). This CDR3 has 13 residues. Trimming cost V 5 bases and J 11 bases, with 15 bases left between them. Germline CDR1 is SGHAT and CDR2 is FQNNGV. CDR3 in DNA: TGTGCCAGCAGCCCCGTTCCAGGGCTCAAACTGTTTTTT. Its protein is CASSPVPGLKLFF.

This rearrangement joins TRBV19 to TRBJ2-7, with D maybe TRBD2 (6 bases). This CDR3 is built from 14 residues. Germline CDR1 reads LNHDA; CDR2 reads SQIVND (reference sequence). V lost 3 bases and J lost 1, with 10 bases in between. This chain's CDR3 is CASSIGGNSYEQYF. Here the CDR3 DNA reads TGTGCCAGTAGTATCGGGGGAAATTCCTACGAGCAGTACTTC.

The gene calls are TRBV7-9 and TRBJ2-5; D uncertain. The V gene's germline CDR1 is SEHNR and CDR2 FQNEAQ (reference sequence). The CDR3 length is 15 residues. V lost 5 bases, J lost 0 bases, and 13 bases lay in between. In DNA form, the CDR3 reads TGTGCCAGCAGCCCTCCCTGGGCAGACCAAGAGACCCAGTACTTC. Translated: CASSPPWADQETQYF.

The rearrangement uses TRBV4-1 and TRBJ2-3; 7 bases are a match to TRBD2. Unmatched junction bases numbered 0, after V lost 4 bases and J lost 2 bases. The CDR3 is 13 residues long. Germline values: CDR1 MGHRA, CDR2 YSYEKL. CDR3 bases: TGCGCCAGCAGCCGGGACTACACAGATACGCAGTATTTT. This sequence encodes CASSRDYTDTQYF.

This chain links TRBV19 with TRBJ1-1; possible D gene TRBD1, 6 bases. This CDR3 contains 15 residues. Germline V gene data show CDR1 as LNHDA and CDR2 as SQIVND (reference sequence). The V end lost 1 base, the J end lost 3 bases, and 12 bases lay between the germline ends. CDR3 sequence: CASSIGADRDTEAFF. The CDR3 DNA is TGTGCCAGTAGTATAGGGGCGGACAGAGACACTGAAGCTTTCTTT.

CDR3 DNA sequence: TGTGCCTGGTTCAGAATCCTAGGGACTCGCGGCTACACCTTC. Translation gives CAWFRILGTRGYTF. This sequence joins TRBV30 and TRBJ1-2; maybe TRBD1 (5 bases). This CDR3 has 14 amino acids. Germline V gene sequence: CDR1 GTSNPN, CDR2 SVGIG (reference sequence). Trimming shortened V by 5 bases and J by 8 bases, and 21 bases separated the two germline ends.

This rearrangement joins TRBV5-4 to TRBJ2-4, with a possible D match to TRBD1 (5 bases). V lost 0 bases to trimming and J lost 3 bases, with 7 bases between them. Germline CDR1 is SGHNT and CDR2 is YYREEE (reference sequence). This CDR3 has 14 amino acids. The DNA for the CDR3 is TGTGCCAGCAGCTTGGGGGGCGGCAAAAACATTCAGTACTTC. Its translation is CASSLGGGKNIQYF. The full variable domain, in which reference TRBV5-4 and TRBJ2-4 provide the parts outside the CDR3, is ETGVTQSPTHLIKTRGQQVTLRCSSQSGHNTVSWYQQALGQGPQFIFQYYREEENGRGNFPPRFSGLQFPNYSSELNVNALELDDSALYLCASSLGGGKNIQYFGAGTRLSVL.

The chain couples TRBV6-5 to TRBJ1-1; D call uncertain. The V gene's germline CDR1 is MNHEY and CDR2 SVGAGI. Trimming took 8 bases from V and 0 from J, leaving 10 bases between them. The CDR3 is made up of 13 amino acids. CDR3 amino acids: CASQVLMNTEAFF. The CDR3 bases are TGTGCCAGCCAGGTTCTCATGAACACTGAAGCTTTCTTT.

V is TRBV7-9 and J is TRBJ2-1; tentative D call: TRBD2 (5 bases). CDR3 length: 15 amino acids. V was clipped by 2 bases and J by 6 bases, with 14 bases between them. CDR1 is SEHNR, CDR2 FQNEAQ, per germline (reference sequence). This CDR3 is CASSLLPTIGNEQFF. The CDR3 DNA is TGTGCCAGCAGCTTATTGCCGACTATCGGCAATGAGCAGTTCTTC.

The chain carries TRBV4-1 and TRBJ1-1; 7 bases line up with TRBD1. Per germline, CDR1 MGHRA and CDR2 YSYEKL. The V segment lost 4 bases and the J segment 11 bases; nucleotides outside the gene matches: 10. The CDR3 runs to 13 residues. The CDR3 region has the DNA TGCGCCAGCAGCCTTCTGGGACAGTCATCGGCTTTCTTT. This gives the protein CASSLLGQSSAFF.

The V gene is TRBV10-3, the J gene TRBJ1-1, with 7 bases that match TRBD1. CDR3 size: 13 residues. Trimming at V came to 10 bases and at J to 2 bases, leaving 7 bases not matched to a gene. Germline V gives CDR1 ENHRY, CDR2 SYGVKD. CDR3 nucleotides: TGTGCCACCCGCCGGGACAGTAACACTGAAGCTTTCTTT. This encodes CATRRDSNTEAFF.

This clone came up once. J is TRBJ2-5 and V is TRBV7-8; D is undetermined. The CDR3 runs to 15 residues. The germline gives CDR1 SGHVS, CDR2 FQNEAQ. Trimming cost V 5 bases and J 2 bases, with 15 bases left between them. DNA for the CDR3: TGTGCCAGCAGCCCCCGTTGGGCAGCACAAGAGACCCAGTACTTC. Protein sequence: CASSPRWAAQETQYF.

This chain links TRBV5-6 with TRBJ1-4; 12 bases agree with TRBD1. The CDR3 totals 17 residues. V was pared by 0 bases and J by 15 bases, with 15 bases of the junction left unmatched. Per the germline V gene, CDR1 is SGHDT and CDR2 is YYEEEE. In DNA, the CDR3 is TGTGCCAGCAGCTTGGCCCGGGACAGGGGGCCGGTGATGTCTATGTTTTTT. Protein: CASSLARDRGPVMSMFF.

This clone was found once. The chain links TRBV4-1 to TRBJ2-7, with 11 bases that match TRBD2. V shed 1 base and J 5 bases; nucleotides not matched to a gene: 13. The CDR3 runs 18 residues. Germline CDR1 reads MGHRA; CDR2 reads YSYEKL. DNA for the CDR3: TGCGCCAGCAGCCAAGCCTACCGGGTTGCTAGCGGGAGGCACGAGCAGTACTTC. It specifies CASSQAYRVASGRHEQYF.

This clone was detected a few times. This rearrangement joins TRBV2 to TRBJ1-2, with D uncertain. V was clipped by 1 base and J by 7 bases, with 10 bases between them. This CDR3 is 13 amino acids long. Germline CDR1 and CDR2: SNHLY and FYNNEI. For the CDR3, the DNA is TGTGCCAGCAGTGAAGTTCAGGAGGGTGGCTACACCTTC. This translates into CASSEVQEGGYTF.

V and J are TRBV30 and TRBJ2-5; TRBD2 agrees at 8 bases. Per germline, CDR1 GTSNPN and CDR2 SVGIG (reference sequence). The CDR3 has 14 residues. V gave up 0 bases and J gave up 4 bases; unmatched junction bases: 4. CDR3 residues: CAWSVKAGGETQYF. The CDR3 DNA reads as TGTGCCTGGAGTGTAAAGGCGGGAGGAGAGACCCAGTACTTC.

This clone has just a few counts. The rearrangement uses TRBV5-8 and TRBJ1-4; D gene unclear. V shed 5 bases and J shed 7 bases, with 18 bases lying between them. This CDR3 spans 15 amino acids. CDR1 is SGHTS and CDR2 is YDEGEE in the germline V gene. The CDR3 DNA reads TGTGCCAGCAGTCACCGACTCTCTTTGGGTGAAAAACTGTTTTTT. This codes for CASSHRLSLGEKLFF.